Below are 7 T cell receptor beta chains sequenced from a single sample in a study of shared clonotypes between healthy human individuals. Data came from immunoSEQ multiplex PCR; TCRdb stores just in-frame clones and leaves some out. The sample lists around 2.1 million clones, approximately 96% seen once, with roughly 0.13% in the top ten. Sequencing was performed on naive CD4+ T cells sorted from blood. Subset defined: CD45RA+ positively selected. Receptor source: a man between 18 and 35 years old in good health.

The J gene is TRBJ2-3, the V gene TRBV2; maybe TRBD1 (6 bases). The CDR3 runs 14 residues. Germline V CDR1 and CDR2: SNHLY, FYNNEI. The ends were cut back, 9 bases at V and 0 bases at J, with 13 bases in the middle. CDR3 sequence: CASRQVSSTDTQYF. CDR3 nucleotides: TGTGCCAGTCGACAGGTCTCTAGCACAGATACGCAGTATTTT. The variable domain in full, completed from reference TRBV2 and TRBJ2-3, reads EPEVTQTPSHQVTQMGQEVILRCVPISNHLYFYWYRQILGQKVEFLVSFYNNEISEKSEIFDDQFSVERPDGSNFTLKIRSTKLEDSAMYFCASRQVSSTDTQYFGPGTRLTVL.

This sequence joins TRBV7-9 and TRBJ2-7; 9 positions agree with TRBD1. Looked up from germline, CDR1 is SEHNR and CDR2 is FQNEAQ (reference sequence). V lost 5 bases and J lost 5; bases outside the gene matches: 7. CDR3 length: 14 amino acids. The CDR3 loop reads CASSPGQGVHEQYF. DNA for the CDR3: TGTGCCAGCAGCCCGGGACAGGGTGTCCACGAGCAGTACTTC.

The chain has TRBV10-3 and TRBJ2-7; D is unresolved. V lost 10 bases and J 2 bases, leaving 15 bases between the germline ends. The CDR3 totals 13 residues. The germline gives CDR1 ENHRY, CDR2 SYGVKD. The CDR3 loop reads CATIDSIAYEQYF. The CDR3 DNA is TGTGCCACGATCGACTCTATTGCCTACGAGCAGTACTTC.

This chain connects TRBV5-1 to TRBJ2-3; TRBD2 matches at 12 bases. There are 17 residues in the CDR3. The V and J ends lost 0 bases and 6 bases, in that order; junction bases with no gene match: 8. The germline V gene encodes CDR1 SGHRS and CDR2 YFSETQ. The CDR3 is CASSLEGLAGGSDTQYF. The CDR3 coding sequence is TGCGCCAGCAGCTTGGAGGGGCTAGCGGGAGGGAGCGATACGCAGTATTTT.

Worth noting for this clone: The final CDR3 position lacks the conserved phenylalanine or tryptophan, pointing to a likely read error. No DNA is shown, since the ends of the CDR3 on it are uncertain; the CDR3 is the one TCRdb lists. The chain joins TRBV7-2 to TRBJ2-7; TRBD1 reflects the table's D call only, with no check against the DNA. Germline CDR1 and CDR2: SGHTA and FQGNSA. The CDR3 length equals 12 residues, ends included. CDR3 loop: CASSLGQGALLI.

The chain employs TRBV5-1 and TRBJ2-3; the D gene is possibly TRBD1 (5 bases). The CDR3 is made up of 16 amino acids. CDR1 SGHRS and CDR2 YFSETQ come from the germline V gene. The V end lost 4 bases, the J end lost 2 bases, and 17 bases lay between the germline ends. CDR3 loop: CASSTTLRVSTDTQYF. The CDR3 bases are TGCGCCAGCAGCACGACCCTCAGGGTTTCCACAGATACGCAGTATTTT.

The chain carries TRBV5-6 and TRBJ1-2, with D perhaps matching TRBD1 (6 bases). The V gene's germline CDR1 is SGHDT and CDR2 YYEEEE. V lost 4 bases to trimming and J lost 2 bases, with 27 bases between them. The CDR3 is made up of 19 amino acids. The CDR3 DNA sequence: TGTGCCAGCAGCCGAATGAAGGGGGTCATTGTGGCAGTGAACTATGGCTACACCTTC. Protein: CASSRMKGVIVAVNYGYTF. Using reference TRBV5-6 and TRBJ1-2 for the parts outside the CDR3, the full variable domain is DAGVTQSPTHLIKTRGQQVTLRCSPKSGHDTVSWYQQALGQGPQFIFQYYEEEERQRGNFPDRFSGHQFPNYSSELNVNALLLGDSALYLCASSRMKGVIVAVNYGYTFGSGTRLTVV.